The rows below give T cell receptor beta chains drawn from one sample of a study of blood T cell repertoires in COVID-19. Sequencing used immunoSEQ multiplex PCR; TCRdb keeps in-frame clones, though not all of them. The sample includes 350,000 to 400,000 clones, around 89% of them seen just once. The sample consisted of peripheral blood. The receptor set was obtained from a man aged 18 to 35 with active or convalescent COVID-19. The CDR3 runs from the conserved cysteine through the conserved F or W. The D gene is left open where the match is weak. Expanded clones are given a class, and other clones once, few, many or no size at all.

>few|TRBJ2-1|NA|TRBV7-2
TGTGCCAGCAGCTTACTTCAGGGCAGTGAGCAGTTCTTC
CASSLLQGSEQFF
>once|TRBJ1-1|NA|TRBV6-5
TGTGCCAGCACGACCCGGACAGCACAGAACACTGAAGCTTTCTTT
CASTTRTAQNTEAFF
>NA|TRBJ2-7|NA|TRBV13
TGTGCCAGCAGCATAGGACAAAGCTACGAGCAGTACTTC
CASSIGQSYEQYF
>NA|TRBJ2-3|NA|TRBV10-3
TGTGCCATCTCCGCCGGGTCGGGGGTTACAGATACGCAGTATTTT
CAISAGSGVTDTQYF
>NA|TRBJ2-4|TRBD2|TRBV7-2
TGTGCCAGCAGCTTAAGCGGGGGGGACAAAAACATTCAGTACTTC
CASSLSGGDKNIQYF
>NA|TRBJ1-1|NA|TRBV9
TGTGCCAGCAGCGCAGGAGGACGGCTGAACACTGAAGCTTTCTTT
CASSAGGRLNTEAFF
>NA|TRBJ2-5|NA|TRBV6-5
TGTGCCAGCAGCCCCAGTGGAGGAGAGACCCAGTACTTC
CASSPSGGETQYF
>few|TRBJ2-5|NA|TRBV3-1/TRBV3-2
TGTGCCAGCAGCCTAAGGTACAGGGTACAAGAGACCCAGTACTTC
CASSLRYRVQETQYF
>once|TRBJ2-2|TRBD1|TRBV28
TGTGCCAGCAGAGAACAGGGGGCAGCGGGGGAGCTGTTTTTT
CASREQGAAGELFF
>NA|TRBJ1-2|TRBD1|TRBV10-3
TGTGCCATCAGTGAAGCAGGACAGGGTTATAGCTACACCTTC
CAISEAGQGYSYTF
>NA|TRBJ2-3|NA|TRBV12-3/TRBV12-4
TGTGCCAGCACCACTAGCACAGATACGCAGTATTTT
CASTTSTDTQYF
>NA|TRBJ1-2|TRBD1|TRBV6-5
TGTGCCAGCAGTTACTTATCAAAGACAGGGGATAGTGGCTACACCTTC
CASSYLSKTGDSGYTF
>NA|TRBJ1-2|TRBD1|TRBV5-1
TGCGCCAGCAGCCCCGTAATAGGGACAGGGGTCGGCTACACCTTC
CASSPVIGTGVGYTF
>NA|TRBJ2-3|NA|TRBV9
TGTGCCAGCAGCGTAGCCACGCGGTCCACAGATACGCAGTATTTT
CASSVATRSTDTQYF
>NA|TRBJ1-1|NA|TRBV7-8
TGTGCCAGCCTTCATGCAGGGGAAGGCACTGAAGCTTTCTTT
CASLHAGEGTEAFF
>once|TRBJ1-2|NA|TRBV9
TGTGCCAGCAGCGTAGCTTCGGGGGGCGGGTATGGCTACACCTTC
CASSVASGGGYGYTF
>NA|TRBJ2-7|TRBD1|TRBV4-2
TGTGCCAGCAGCCAAATACTCCGGGACAGGTTCTCCTACGAGCAGTACTTC
CASSQILRDRFSYEQYF
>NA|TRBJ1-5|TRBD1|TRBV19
TGTGCCAGTAGTGACAGGGGGATGACTCAGCCCCAGCATTTT
CASSDRGMTQPQHF
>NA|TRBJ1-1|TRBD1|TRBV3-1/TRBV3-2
TGTGCCAGCAGCAGGGGACAGGGGACTGAAGCTTTCTTT
CASSRGQGTEAFF
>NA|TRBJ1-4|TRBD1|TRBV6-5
TGTGCCAGCAGTACCGACAGGGGGGATGAAAAACTGTTTTTT
CASSTDRGDEKLFF
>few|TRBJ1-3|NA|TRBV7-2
TGTGCCAGCAGCCCACATTACTCTGGAAACACCATATATTTT
CASSPHYSGNTIYF
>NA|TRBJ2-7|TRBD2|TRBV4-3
TGCGCCAGCAGCCAAGTAGGCGGGGGGACCTACGAGCAGTACTTC
CASSQVGGGTYEQYF
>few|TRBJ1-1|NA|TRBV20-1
TGCAGTGCCCCCCAGTTTAAAGCTTTCTTT
CSAPQFKAFF
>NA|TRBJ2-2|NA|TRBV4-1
TGCGCCAGCAGCCAAGGAGCGATGGGGGAGCTGTTTTTT
CASSQGAMGELFF
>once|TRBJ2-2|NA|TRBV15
TGTGCCACCAGCGGCCGAGGAACCGGGGAGCTGTTTTTT
CATSGRGTGELFF
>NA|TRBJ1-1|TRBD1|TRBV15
TGTGCCACCAGCAGATTGTACAGGGGCGTGAACACTGAAGCTTTCTTT
CATSRLYRGVNTEAFF
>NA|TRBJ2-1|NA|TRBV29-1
TGCAGCGCCGTCCGGGGGAGCTCCTACAATGAGCAGTTCTTC
CSAVRGSSYNEQFF
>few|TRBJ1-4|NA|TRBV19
TGTGCCAGAAAACAGGGCCCCACTAATGAAAAACTGTTTTTT
CARKQGPTNEKLFF
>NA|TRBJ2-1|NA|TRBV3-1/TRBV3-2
TGTGCCAGCAGCCGCGGGGACAATGAGCAGTTCTTC
CASSRGDNEQFF
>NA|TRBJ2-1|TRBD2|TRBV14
TGTGCCAGCAGCCCTATAGCGGGAGGCTACAATGAGCAGTTCTTC
CASSPIAGGYNEQFF
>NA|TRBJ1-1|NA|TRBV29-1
TGCAGCGTTTTAACTTTCCGGGAGGGAGCTTTCTTT
CSVLTFREGAFF
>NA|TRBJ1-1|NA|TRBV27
TGTGCCAGCAGTAAGGGGTCCGGCACTGAAGCTTTCTTT
CASSKGSGTEAFF
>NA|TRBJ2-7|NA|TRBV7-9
TGTGCCAGCAGCTTAGGGGCCTATACCCTCTACGAGCAGTACTTC
CASSLGAYTLYEQYF
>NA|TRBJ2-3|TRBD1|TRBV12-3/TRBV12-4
TGTGCCACATCGCGACAGGGGAGTGGCACGCAGTATTTT
CATSRQGSGTQYF
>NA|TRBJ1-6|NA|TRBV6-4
TGTGCCAGATGGGGACACTTCGGCTTAGACGATTCACCCCTCCACTTT
CARWGHFGLDDSPLHF
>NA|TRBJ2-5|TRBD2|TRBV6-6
TGTGCCAGCAGTTGGTTAGCGGGACTCTCATCGGAGACCCAGTACTTC
CASSWLAGLSSETQYF
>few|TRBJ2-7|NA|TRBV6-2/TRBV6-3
TGTGCCAGCAGTTCTCCGGTAGAGACTGGATCCTACGAGCAGTACTTC
CASSSPVETGSYEQYF
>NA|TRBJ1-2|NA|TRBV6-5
TGTGCCAGCACCAAGACTGTCCAGGGGTATGGCTACACCTTC
CASTKTVQGYGYTF
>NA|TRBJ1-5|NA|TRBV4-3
TGCGCCAGCAGCCAGGGGGCCGAGAGTTGGCAGCCCCAGCATTTT
CASSQGAESWQPQHF
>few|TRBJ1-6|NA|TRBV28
TGTGCCAGCAGTTTCCCGGCGCCCTCGGGGAATTCACCCCTCCACTTT
CASSFPAPSGNSPLHF
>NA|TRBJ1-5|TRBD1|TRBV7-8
TGTGCCAGCAGCTTAAAGGGCAGGGGGGAGTATAGCAATCAGCCCCAGCATTTT
CASSLKGRGEYSNQPQHF
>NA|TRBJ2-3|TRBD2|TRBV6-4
TGTGCCAGCAGCGAAGGTTCTAGCGGCGGCACAGATACGCAGTATTTT
CASSEGSSGGTDTQYF
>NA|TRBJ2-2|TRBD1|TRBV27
TGTGCCAGCAGTTTAAACCCGGACAGGGGAAATGCCGGGGAGCTGTTTTTT
CASSLNPDRGNAGELFF
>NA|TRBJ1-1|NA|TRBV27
TGTGCCAGCAGTTCGGGATGGCCGAGAAACACTGAAGCTTTCTTT
CASSSGWPRNTEAFF
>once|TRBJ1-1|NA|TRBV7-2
TGTGCCAGCAGCTCCTTCGGAGGGGACACTGAAGCTTTCTTT
CASSSFGGDTEAFF
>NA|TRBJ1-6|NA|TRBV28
TGTGCCAGCAGTGCCCCCCAGGGGCCGGGCTATAATTCACCCCTCCACTTT
CASSAPQGPGYNSPLHF
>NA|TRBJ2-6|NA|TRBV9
TGTGCCAGCAGCGTAATACAGGGCGGGTCTGGGGCCAACGTCCTGACTTTC
CASSVIQGGSGANVLTF
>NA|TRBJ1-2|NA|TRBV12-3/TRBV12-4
TGTGCCAGCAGTCCCCCGGGAGTTGGTGGCTACACCTTC
CASSPPGVGGYTF
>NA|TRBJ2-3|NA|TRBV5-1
TGCGCCAGCTCCCTCGGTAGCCCGGCAACGCAGTATTTT
CASSLGSPATQYF
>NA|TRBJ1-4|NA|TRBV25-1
TGTGCCAGCAGTCGGACTGAAATAACTAATGAAAAACTGTTTTTT
CASSRTEITNEKLFF
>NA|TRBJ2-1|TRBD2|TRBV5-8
TGTGCCAGCAGCGAGGGGACTAGCGGGAGGTACAATGAGCAGTTCTTC
CASSEGTSGRYNEQFF
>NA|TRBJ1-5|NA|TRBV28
TGTGCCAGCAGTGTCGCGCTCGGGGGCAATCAGCCCCAGCATTTT
CASSVALGGNQPQHF
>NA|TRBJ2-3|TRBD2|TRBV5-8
TGTGCCAGCAGCCGTAAGCGGGGGGTCACAGATACGCAGTATTTT
CASSRKRGVTDTQYF
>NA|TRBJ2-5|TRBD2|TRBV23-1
TGCGCCAGCAGGACTAGCGGGCAAGAGACCCAGTACTTC
CASRTSGQETQYF
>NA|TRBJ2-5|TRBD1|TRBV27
TGTGCCAGCAGTGCGGGGACAGGGGTAGAGACCCAGTACTTC
CASSAGTGVETQYF
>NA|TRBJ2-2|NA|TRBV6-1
TGTGCCAGCAGTGAACAGCGCACCGGGGAGCTGTTTTTT
CASSEQRTGELFF
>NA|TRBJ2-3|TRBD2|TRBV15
TGTGCCACCAGAGGACTAGATGGAGCAGATACGCAGTATTTT
CATRGLDGADTQYF
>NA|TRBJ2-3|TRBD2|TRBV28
TGTGCCAGCAGTTTATCTCGCGGGAGGGTAACAGATACGCAGTATTTT
CASSLSRGRVTDTQYF
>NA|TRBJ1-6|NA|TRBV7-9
TGTGCCAGCAGCTCTACGGCGGGTGGAGGGTCACCCCTCCACTTT
CASSSTAGGGSPLHF
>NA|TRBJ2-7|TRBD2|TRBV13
TGTGCCAGCAGCTTAGGGCTAGCGGGCAGCAGCTCCTACGAGCAGTACTTC
CASSLGLAGSSSYEQYF